Each of the 13 T cell receptor beta chains below was sequenced from the same sample in a study of shared clonotypes between healthy human individuals. Positively selected for CCR7, the CD45RO-negative cells used as naive CD8 cells excluded terminally differentiated effector memory CD45RA+ cells. Clones were sequenced by immunoSEQ multiplex PCR, and TCRdb holds only the in-frame ones, with some missing. The sample consists of approximately 600,000 clones, approximately 95% of them appearing once. Sequenced material: naive CD8+ T cells sorted from blood. These receptor sequences come from a woman in her thirties in good health.

The rearrangement uses TRBV25-1 and TRBJ2-1; either TRBD1 or TRBD2 may supply D (5 bases each). The length of the CDR3 is 13 residues. CDR1 is MGHDK and CDR2 is SYGVNS in the germline V gene. V lost 4 bases and J 4 bases, leaving 8 bases between the germline ends. The CDR3, as DNA: TGTGCCAGCAGTGTGGGGGTTTACAATGAGCAGTTCTTC. This gives the protein CASSVGVYNEQFF.

A word on this clone: Other DNA sequences in the same sample also yield this CDR3. The chain has TRBV27 and TRBJ1-1, with D uncertain. CDR1 MNHEY and CDR2 SMNVEV come from the germline V gene (reference sequence). Trimming took 6 bases from V and 0 from J, leaving 8 bases between them. This CDR3 contains 13 residues. CDR3 bases: TGTGCCAGCAGCCTAGGGTTGAACACTGAAGCTTTCTTT. Protein: CASSLGLNTEAFF.

This clone was found a few times. J is TRBJ2-2 and V is TRBV7-9; D unclear. Trimming pared 5 bases from V and 8 bases from J, leaving 9 bases between. The CDR3 runs to 12 residues. Germline-derived CDR1 and CDR2 are SEHNR and FQNEAQ (reference sequence). The CDR3 coding sequence is TGTGCCAGCAGCCCACGACCTGGGGAGCTGTTTTTT. Its translation: CASSPRPGELFF.

The chain employs TRBV28 and TRBJ2-7, with 9 bases matching TRBD2. The CDR3 is 21 residues long. Germline-derived CDR1 and CDR2 are MDHEN and SYDVKM. With 6 bases clipped from V and 1 base from J, the junction kept 25 bases outside the gene matches. The CDR3 DNA sequence: TGTGCCAGCAGCTCCCCTTCCTTGGTAGCGGGAGAGGATAGCTTTTCCTACGAGCAGTACTTC. It codes for CASSSPSLVAGEDSFSYEQYF.

This clone is a singleton in its sample. The chain links TRBV29-1 to TRBJ2-7, with 8 bases aligning to TRBD2. The CDR3 loop spans 13 amino acids. J was trimmed by 0 bases and V by 3 bases; bases with no gene match: 1. Germline assignment: CDR1 SQVTM and CDR2 ANQGSEA. CDR3 residues: CSVDTSGSYEQYF. The CDR3 DNA reads TGCAGCGTTGACACTAGCGGCTCCTACGAGCAGTACTTC.

This clone was detected only a few times. The chain uses TRBV11-2 and TRBJ1-1; D gene unclear. Trimming shortened V by 3 bases and J by 8 bases, and 13 bases separated the two germline ends. Looked up from germline, CDR1 is SGHAT and CDR2 is FQNNGV. This CDR3 is 13 amino acids long. The CDR3 spells CASSLGRLGEAFF. Written as DNA, the CDR3 is TGTGCCAGCAGCTTGGGGAGACTGGGAGAAGCTTTCTTT.

The CDR3 sequence: CASTPRDRDATNEKLFF. As DNA, the CDR3 is TGTGCCAGTACCCCGAGAGACAGGGATGCAACTAATGAAAAACTGTTTTTT. This sequence joins TRBV19 and TRBJ1-4; 7 bases are a match to TRBD1. This CDR3 has 17 residues. CDR1 LNHDA and CDR2 SQIVND come from the germline V gene (reference sequence). Trimming at V came to 7 bases and at J to 0 bases, leaving 11 bases not matched to a gene.

J is TRBJ1-2 and V is TRBV7-9; D gene uncertain. V was trimmed by 1 base and J by 8 bases, leaving 14 bases between them. The CDR3 extends over 14 amino acids. CDR1 is SEHNR and CDR2 is FQNEAQ in the germline V gene (reference sequence). DNA of the CDR3: TGTGCCAGCAGCTTAGGGGATCTGTTGGACGGCTACACCTTC. Translation gives CASSLGDLLDGYTF. Variable domain in full (rest from reference TRBV7-9 and TRBJ1-2): DTGVSQNPRHKITKRGQNVTFRCDPISEHNRLYWYRQTLGQGPEFLTYFQNEAQLEKSRLLSDRFSAERPKGSFSTLEIQRTEQGDSAMYLCASSLGDLLDGYTFGSGTRLTVV.

The gene calls are TRBV2 and TRBJ1-2, with D perhaps matching TRBD1 (5 bases). This CDR3 spans 15 amino acids. Trimming cost V 7 bases and J 8 bases, with 23 bases left between them. Looked up from germline, CDR1 is SNHLY and CDR2 is FYNNEI. The CDR3 is CASTSDGGLTDGYTF. The CDR3 nucleotides are TGTGCCAGCACCTCGGACGGGGGACTTACGGACGGCTACACCTTC.

The chain combines TRBV27 with TRBJ1-2; TRBD1 might be the D (5 bases). Trimming cost V 4 bases and J 4 bases, with 10 bases left between them. CDR1 and CDR2 (germline): MNHEY, SMNVEV (reference sequence). This CDR3 has 13 amino acids. The CDR3 region is CASSSGDPYGYTF. Here the CDR3 DNA reads TGTGCCAGCAGTTCCGGGGACCCCTATGGCTACACCTTC.

The chain is built from TRBV7-9 and TRBJ2-1, with a weak D call TRBD2 (5 bases). V lost 8 bases and J 9 bases, leaving 14 bases between the germline ends. Germline V gene sequence: CDR1 SEHNR, CDR2 FQNEAQ (reference sequence). CDR3 size: 12 residues. The CDR3 DNA reads as TGTGCCAGCGGGAGAGTAGAAAGTGAGCAGTTCTTC. Residues: CASGRVESEQFF.

This chain joins TRBV5-6 and TRBJ2-5; D not certain. Gene TRBJ2-7 matches the end of the DNA better, so the J call may be wrong. The CDR3 spans 12 residues. Germline CDR1 and CDR2: SGHDT and YYEEEE. The CDR3 region is CASSRVAYEQYF. The CDR3 region has the DNA TGTGCCAGCAGCAGGGTAGCCTACGAGCAGTACTTC.

The chain employs TRBV5-1 and TRBJ1-1, with D uncertain. Trimming pared 3 bases from V and 6 bases from J, leaving 12 bases between. This CDR3 spans 13 amino acids. Germline V gives CDR1 SGHRS, CDR2 YFSETQ. In DNA, the CDR3 is TGCGCCAGCAGCTCTATGGTCTCCCCTGAAGCTTTCTTT. Its translation: CASSSMVSPEAFF.